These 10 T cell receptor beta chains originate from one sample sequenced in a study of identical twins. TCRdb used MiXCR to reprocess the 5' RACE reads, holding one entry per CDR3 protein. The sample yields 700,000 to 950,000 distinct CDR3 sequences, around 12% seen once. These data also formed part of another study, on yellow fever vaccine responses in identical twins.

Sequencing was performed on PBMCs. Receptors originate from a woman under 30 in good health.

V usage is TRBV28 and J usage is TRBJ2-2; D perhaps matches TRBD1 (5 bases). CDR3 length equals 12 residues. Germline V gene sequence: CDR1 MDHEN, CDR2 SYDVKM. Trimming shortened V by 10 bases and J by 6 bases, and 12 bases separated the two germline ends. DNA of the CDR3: TGTGCCATCTCTCAGGGTCCCGGGGAGCTGTTTTTT. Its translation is CAISQGPGELFF.

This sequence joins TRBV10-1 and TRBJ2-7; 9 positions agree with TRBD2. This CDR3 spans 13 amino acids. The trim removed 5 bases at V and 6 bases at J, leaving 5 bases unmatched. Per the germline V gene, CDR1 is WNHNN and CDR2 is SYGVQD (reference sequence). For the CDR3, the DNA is TGCGCCAGCAGTCCAGCGGGAGGTCTCGAGCAGTACTTC. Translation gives CASSPAGGLEQYF.

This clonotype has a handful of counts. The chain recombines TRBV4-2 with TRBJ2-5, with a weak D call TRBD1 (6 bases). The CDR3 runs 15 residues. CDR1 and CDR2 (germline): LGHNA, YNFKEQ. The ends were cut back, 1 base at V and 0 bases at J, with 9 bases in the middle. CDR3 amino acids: CASSQGTGNQETQYF. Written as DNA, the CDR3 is TGTGCCAGCAGCCAAGGTACAGGGAACCAAGAGACCCAGTACTTC.

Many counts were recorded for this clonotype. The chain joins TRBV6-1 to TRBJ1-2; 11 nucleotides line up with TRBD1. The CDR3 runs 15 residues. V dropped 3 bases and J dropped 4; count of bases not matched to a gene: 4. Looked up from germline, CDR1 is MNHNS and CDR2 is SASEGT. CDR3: CASSDRTGGVYGYTF. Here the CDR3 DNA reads TGTGCCAGCAGTGACAGGACAGGGGGCGTCTATGGCTACACCTTC.

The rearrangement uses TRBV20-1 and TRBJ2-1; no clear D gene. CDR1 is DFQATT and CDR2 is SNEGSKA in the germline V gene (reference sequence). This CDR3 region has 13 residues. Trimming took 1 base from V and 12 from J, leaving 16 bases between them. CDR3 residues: CSARGGSDAAQFF. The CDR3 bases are TGCAGTGCTAGAGGGGGATCGGACGCGGCGCAGTTCTTC.

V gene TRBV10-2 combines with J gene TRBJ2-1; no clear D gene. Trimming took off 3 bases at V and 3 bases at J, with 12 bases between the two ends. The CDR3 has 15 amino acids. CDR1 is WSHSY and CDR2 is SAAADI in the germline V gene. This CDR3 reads CASSDAESGYNEQFF. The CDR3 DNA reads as TGCGCCAGCAGTGATGCGGAGTCTGGCTACAATGAGCAGTTCTTC.

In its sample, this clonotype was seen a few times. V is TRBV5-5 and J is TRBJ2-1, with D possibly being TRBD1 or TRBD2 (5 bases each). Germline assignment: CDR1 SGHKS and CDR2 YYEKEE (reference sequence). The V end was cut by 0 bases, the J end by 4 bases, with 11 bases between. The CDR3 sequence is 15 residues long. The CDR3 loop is CASSLVPGPYNEQFF. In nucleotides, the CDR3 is TGTGCCAGCAGCTTGGTCCCGGGACCATACAATGAGCAGTTCTTC. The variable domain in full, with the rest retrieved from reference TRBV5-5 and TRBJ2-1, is DAGVTQSPTHLIKTRGQQVTLRCSPISGHKSVSWYQQVLGQGPQFIFQYYEKEERGRGNFPDRFSARQFPNYSSELNVNALLLGDSALYLCASSLVPGPYNEQFFGPGTRLTVL.

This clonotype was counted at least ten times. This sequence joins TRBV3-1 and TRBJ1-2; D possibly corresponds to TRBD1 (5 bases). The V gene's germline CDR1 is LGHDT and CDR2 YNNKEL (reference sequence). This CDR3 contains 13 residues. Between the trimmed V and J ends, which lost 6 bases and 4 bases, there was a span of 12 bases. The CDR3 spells CASSIRDGYGYTF. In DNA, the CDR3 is TGTGCCAGCAGTATCCGGGACGGCTATGGCTACACCTTC.

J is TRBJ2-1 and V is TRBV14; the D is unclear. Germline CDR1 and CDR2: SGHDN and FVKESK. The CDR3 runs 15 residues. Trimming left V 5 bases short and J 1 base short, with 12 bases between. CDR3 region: CASSSLGNSYNEQFF. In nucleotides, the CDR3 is TGTGCCAGCAGCTCTCTGGGGAATTCCTACAATGAGCAGTTCTTC.

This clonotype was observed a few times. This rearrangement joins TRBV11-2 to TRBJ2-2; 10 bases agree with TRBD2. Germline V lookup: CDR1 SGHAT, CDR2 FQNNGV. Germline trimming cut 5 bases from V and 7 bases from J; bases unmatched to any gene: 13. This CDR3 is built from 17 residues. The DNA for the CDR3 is TGTGCCAGCAGCCCCAAGAGCGGGAGGGCCTATGGCGGGGAGCTGTTTTTT. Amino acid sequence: CASSPKSGRAYGGELFF.